The clone carrying this TCR beta chain has more than one count but fewer than ten. Its antigen is as yet unknown. Ophthalmopathy cases met thresholds of Clinical Activity Score at least 3, NOSPECS grade at least 4 and duration under 3 months. Clinical symptoms, serum thyroxine and TRAb, thyroid ultrasound and orbital computed tomography together formed the diagnostic basis. This specimen comes from a study of T cells in Graves' hyperthyroidism and ophthalmopathy. Study-level results: Blood also held most thyroid clonotypes expanded beyond 0.001. Ophthalmopathy prediction by the model preceded onset by a median roughly 6 months.

The CDR3 is 13 amino acids. Trimming pared 3 bases from V and 4 bases from J, leaving 12 bases between. Germline assignment: CDR1 DFQATT and CDR2 SNEGSKA (reference sequence). What was amplified from RNA transcripts were TCR beta CDR3 regions. RT-PCR in the first round (using the HTBI primer set) targeted the TCR CDR3. From the multiplex PCR reads, TCRdb called clonotypes with MiXCR, one entry per CDR3 protein. This sample has around 570,000 distinct CDR3 sequences, with 15% to 20% found just once. Sequencing was performed on blood. The TCR comes from a man between 35 and 55 years old with Graves' ophthalmopathy. This chain joins TRBV20-1 and TRBJ2-5; D unclear. The DNA of the CDR3 is TGCAGTGCTAGTCTAGACTCCGCAGAGACCCAGTACTTC. Translation gives CSASLDSAETQYF.